In this sample, the clone carrying this T cell receptor (beta chain) turned up a few times. Its antigen is not known. The entry originates in a study of T cell repertoires in cytomegalovirus infection. One entry per CDR3 protein results from TCRdb running MiXCR on the reads. This sample has 600,000 to 700,000 distinct CDR3 sequences; around 35% occur once, and the top ten carry about 20%. CDR3 length equals 15 residues. Trimming left V 3 bases short and J 4 bases short, with 14 bases between. Germline V gene lookup returns CDR1 LNHDA and CDR2 SQIVND (reference sequence). The V and J genes are TRBV19 and TRBJ2-3; D gene unclear. This TCR was recovered from a human donor in good health (CMV status not recorded). Some clones in this sample may be carry-over from other donors' samples. The sequencing here drew on cultured PBMCs, taken from culture after CMV antigen stimulation. The CDR3 reads CASSMARLLPDTQYF. The CDR3 DNA reads TGTGCCAGTAGTATGGCTCGCCTCCTCCCAGATACGCAGTATTTT.